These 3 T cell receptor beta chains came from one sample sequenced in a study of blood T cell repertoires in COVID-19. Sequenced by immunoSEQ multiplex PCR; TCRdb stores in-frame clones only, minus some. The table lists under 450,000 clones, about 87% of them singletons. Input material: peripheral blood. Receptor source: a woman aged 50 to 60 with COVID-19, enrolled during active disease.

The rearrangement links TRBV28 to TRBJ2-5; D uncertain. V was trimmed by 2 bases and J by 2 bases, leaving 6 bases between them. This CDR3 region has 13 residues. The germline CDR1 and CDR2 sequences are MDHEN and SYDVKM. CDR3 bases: TGTGCCAGCAGTTTAGGCAGACAAGAGACCCAGTACTTC. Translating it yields CASSLGRQETQYF.

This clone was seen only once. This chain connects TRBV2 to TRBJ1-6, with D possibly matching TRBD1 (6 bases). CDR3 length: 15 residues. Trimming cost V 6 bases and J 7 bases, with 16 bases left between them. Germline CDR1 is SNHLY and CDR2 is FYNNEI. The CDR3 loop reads CASSQRQAANSPLHF. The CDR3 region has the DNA TGTGCCAGCAGCCAGAGACAGGCGGCAAATTCACCCCTCCACTTT.

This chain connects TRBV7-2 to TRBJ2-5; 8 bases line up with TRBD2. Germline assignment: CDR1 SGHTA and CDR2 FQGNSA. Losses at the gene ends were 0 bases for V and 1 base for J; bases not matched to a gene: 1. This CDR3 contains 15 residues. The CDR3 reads CASSLASGVQETQYF. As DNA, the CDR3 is TGTGCCAGCAGCTTAGCTAGCGGGGTCCAAGAGACCCAGTACTTC.